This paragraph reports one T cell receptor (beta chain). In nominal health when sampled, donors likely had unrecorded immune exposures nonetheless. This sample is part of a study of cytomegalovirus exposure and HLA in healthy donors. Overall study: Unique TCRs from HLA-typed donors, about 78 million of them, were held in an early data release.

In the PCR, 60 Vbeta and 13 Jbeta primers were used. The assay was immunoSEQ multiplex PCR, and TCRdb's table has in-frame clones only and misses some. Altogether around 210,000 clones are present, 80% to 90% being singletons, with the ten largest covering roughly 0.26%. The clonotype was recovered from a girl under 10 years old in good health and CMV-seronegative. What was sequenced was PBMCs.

The CDR3 DNA is TGTGCCAGCAGTTCGGACAGGGTAGATACGCAGTATTTT. Translated: CASSSDRVDTQYF. The V gene is TRBV27, the J gene TRBJ2-3, with TRBD1 matching 8 bases. The CDR3 has 13 amino acids. V lost 4 bases to trimming and J lost 5 bases; unmatched junction nucleotides: 2. Germline V gene lookup returns CDR1 MNHEY and CDR2 SMNVEV (reference sequence).